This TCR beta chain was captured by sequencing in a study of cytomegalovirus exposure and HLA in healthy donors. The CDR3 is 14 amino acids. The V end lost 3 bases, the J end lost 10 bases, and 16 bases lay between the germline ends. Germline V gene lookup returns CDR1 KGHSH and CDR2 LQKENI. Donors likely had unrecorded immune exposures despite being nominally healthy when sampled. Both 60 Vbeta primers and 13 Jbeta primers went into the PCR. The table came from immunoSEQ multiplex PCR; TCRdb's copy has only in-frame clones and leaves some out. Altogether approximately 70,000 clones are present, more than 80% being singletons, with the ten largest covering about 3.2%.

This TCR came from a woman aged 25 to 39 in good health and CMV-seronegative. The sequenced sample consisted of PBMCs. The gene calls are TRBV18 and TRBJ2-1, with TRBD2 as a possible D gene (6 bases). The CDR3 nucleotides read TGTGCCAGCTCACCTCCCGGGCCCCGGGAGGAGCAGTTCTTC. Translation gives CASSPPGPREEQFF.